The clone carrying this T cell receptor (beta chain) is classed as medium-sized (0.01 to 0.1%). Its target is not known. This sample was included in a study of T cell responses to AZD1222 COVID-19 vaccine. Deletions cut 0 bases from V and 2 bases from J, with 8 bases between. The CDR3 is 15 amino acids. Germline CDR1 reads LGHNA; CDR2 reads YNFKEQ. Study findings and constraints: CD4 TCRs covered the whole spike, strongest at regions 160-218 and 743-854. Every sample of the repertoires postdated the peak T cell response. Unmutated variant regions are reportedly the target of nearly half of TCRs that are spike-specific.

Data came from immunoSEQ multiplex PCR; TCRdb stores just in-frame clones and leaves some out. The repertoire consists of 65,000 to 80,000 clones, with 70% to 90% occurring once and the leading ten covering around 4.9%. The material was peripheral blood, obtained 28 days after the second dose of the MenACWY control vaccine. V is TRBV4-2 and J is TRBJ1-3; no clear D gene. This sequence originates from an adult who received the MenACWY meningococcal vaccine as a control. DNA of the CDR3: TGTGCCAGCAGCCAAGATCGTCCGGCTGGAAACACCATATATTTT. This sequence encodes CASSQDRPAGNTIYF.